This T cell receptor (beta chain) originates from a study of T cell responses to AZD1222 COVID-19 vaccine (dated by TCRdb to about 2021). As for the study more broadly: AZD1222 recipients with second doses at about 4 weeks or about 12 weeks were pooled, because spike-specific TCR depth and breadth did not differ between schedules. A total of just over 230 trial participants underwent TCR sequencing, of whom approximately 200 had received two doses of AZD1222 and 26 had received two doses of the MenACWY control vaccine. Trial participants were enrolled into age subgroups of 18-55, 56-69 and 70-plus years, which contained 148, 28 and 57 TCR-sequenced participants, respectively. What the authors observed across the whole study: In the small 56-69-year group, the increase in depth fell short of significance, most likely because of low power. Participants were mostly white British, with more females than males. The authors suggested clonal diversity may have been underestimated. Because no day 14 peak-response samples were available, repertoires were characterized only after the peak T cell response. Reportedly, close to half of the unique spike-specific TCRs recognized epitopes lying outside the regions that are mutated in the B.1.351 and B.1.1.7 variants. Conclusions about previously exposed vaccinees are limited, since just 5 or 6 AZD1222 recipients were seropositive for SARS-CoV-2 at baseline. A significant rise in spike-specific TCR breadth and depth was observed after two AZD1222 doses relative to day 0 and relative to MenACWY recipients. Vaccine-associated CD4 TCRs spanned the whole spike protein, with dominant responses in regions 160-218 and 743-854.

The CDR3 regions of human TCRbeta chains were subjected to immunosequencing. The source study handled its data this way. Repertoire TCRs were checked for matches against a reference library of SARS-CoV-2-specific TCRs that had been generated using the MIRA antigen-specificity platform. Breadth was defined as the fraction of unique TCRs that were SARS-CoV-2-associated. Depth was defined as the fraction of total T cells that were SARS-CoV-2-associated. Each spike-specific TCR was assigned to its reactive spike region and to a CD4 or CD8 class using the MIRA data. Log10-transformed breadth and depth values were compared by one-way ANOVA with Sidak's multiple comparisons tests. In TCRdb, the immuneACCESS table is reduced to in-frame sequences with V and J assigned. These tables do not hold every clone; where another copy was compared, an unresolved V gene accounts for under half, and the others remain unexplained. V and J calls and clone size come straight from that table; D and trimming were deduced from the DNA. The sample data list about 130,000 clones, and 75% to 90% of these were observed just once. Roughly 1.5% of the sample belongs to the ten largest clones.

As encoded in the germline V gene (reference sequence), CDR1 is LNHDA while CDR2 is SQIVND. V is reduced by 3 bases and J by 3 bases, leaving a spacing of 11 bases between them. The CDR3 has 15 amino acids, counting the end cysteine and phenylalanine. Of all the DNA, just the CDR3 is kept, 45 bases in frame from base 1. As regards this clone: It has no known antigen specificity. Base qualities are not recorded, but no much larger clone differs from it by a single base.

The time point label for this specimen denotes: baseline before first vaccination. The vaccinee samples were drawn from two UK trials, COV001 and COV002, one of which was a single-blind randomized controlled phase 2/3 trial testing AZD1222 (ChAdOx1 nCoV-19) in healthy adults. For TCRbeta chain sequencing, PBMC samples were collected from trial participants at day 0 and at day 28 after the second dose. The clonotype comes from an adult in good health. Recombination linked TRBV19 to TRBJ1-4, with an unclear D gene assignment. The specimen was peripheral blood, collected on day 0 of AZD1222 vaccination. The nucleotide sequence is given as TGTGCCAGTAGTATGGCTCTGCTGGCTAATGAAAAACTGTTTTTT. Its translation is CASSMALLANEKLFF.